These T cell receptor beta chains were read from a single sample in a study of CD8+ T cells in alopecia areata. Generated by immunoSEQ multiplex PCR, the TCRdb table keeps only in-frame clones and is missing some. This table has 190,000 or so clones, around 50% appearing once. Source: CD8+ T cells sorted from blood, taken at week 24, from a patient treated with tofacitinib. Receptors were obtained from a human donor with alopecia areata. CDR3s include the opening cysteine and the closing phenylalanine or tryptophan. The D gene is left open where the match is weak. The listing skips clone size in some rows; elsewhere it reads once, few, many or a size class.

v_gene: TRBV7-9
d_gene: -
abundance: -
j_gene: TRBJ1-4
CDR3nt: TGTGCCAGCAGCCCTAATGAAAAACTGTTTTTT
CDR3aa: CASSPNEKLFF

v_gene: TRBV6-1
d_gene: TRBD1
abundance: -
j_gene: TRBJ1-2
CDR3nt: TGTGCCAGCAGTGTGCAGACAGGGCCTCTTGGCTATGGCTACACCTTC
CDR3aa: CASSVQTGPLGYGYTF

v_gene: TRBV7-8
d_gene: -
abundance: -
j_gene: TRBJ1-6
CDR3nt: TGTGCCAGCAGCTTACCGAGCTCCTATAATTCACCCCTCCACTTT
CDR3aa: CASSLPSSYNSPLHF

v_gene: TRBV7-9
d_gene: TRBD1
abundance: -
j_gene: TRBJ2-7
CDR3nt: TGTGCCAGCAGTAACCGGGACAGGGGTTACGAGCAGTACTTC
CDR3aa: CASSNRDRGYEQYF

v_gene: TRBV11-2
d_gene: -
abundance: -
j_gene: TRBJ1-1
CDR3nt: TGTGCCACCCCCCAGCCGGAAGGGACTAAAGCTTTCTTT
CDR3aa: CATPQPEGTKAFF

v_gene: TRBV27
d_gene: TRBD1
abundance: -
j_gene: TRBJ1-2
CDR3nt: TGTGCCAGCAGTTCGACAGGGGTTGGCTACACCTTC
CDR3aa: CASSSTGVGYTF

v_gene: TRBV29-1
d_gene: TRBD1
abundance: few
j_gene: TRBJ1-1
CDR3nt: TGCAGCTTCGGAAACCTCCGGGACAGGGGTGAAACTGAAGCTTTCTTT
CDR3aa: CSFGNLRDRGETEAFF

v_gene: TRBV27
d_gene: -
abundance: -
j_gene: TRBJ1-5
CDR3nt: TGTGCCAGCAGTTTGTCCGGGACCGCAACCAATCAGCCCCAGCATTTT
CDR3aa: CASSLSGTATNQPQHF

v_gene: TRBV2
d_gene: TRBD2
abundance: -
j_gene: TRBJ2-5
CDR3nt: TGTGCCAGCAGTGATCCTCTAGCGGGGGCCCAAGAGACCCAGTACTTC
CDR3aa: CASSDPLAGAQETQYF

v_gene: TRBV7-9
d_gene: -
abundance: -
j_gene: TRBJ1-1
CDR3nt: TGTGCCAGCAGCTTAGCTCTTTCAAAGAACACTGAAGCTTTCTTT
CDR3aa: CASSLALSKNTEAFF

v_gene: TRBV13
d_gene: TRBD1
abundance: -
j_gene: TRBJ2-7
CDR3nt: TGTGCCAGCAGCTTATACAGGGGCCCCTCCTACGAGCAGTACTTC
CDR3aa: CASSLYRGPSYEQYF

v_gene: TRBV7-9
d_gene: -
abundance: -
j_gene: TRBJ2-1
CDR3nt: TGTGCCAGCAGCTTAGGGGGCTATGAGCAGTTCTTC
CDR3aa: CASSLGGYEQFF

v_gene: TRBV10-3
d_gene: -
abundance: few
j_gene: TRBJ2-7
CDR3nt: TGTGCCATCAGTGACCCCTCCTACGAGCAGTACTTC
CDR3aa: CAISDPSYEQYF

v_gene: TRBV30
d_gene: -
abundance: -
j_gene: TRBJ2-7
CDR3nt: TGTGCCTGGAGTTCTGGGTCGTACGAGCAGTACTTC
CDR3aa: CAWSSGSYEQYF

v_gene: TRBV28
d_gene: -
abundance: few
j_gene: TRBJ2-1
CDR3nt: TGTGCCAGCAGTTTAAGGGGACCTCGCAATGAGCAGTTCTTC
CDR3aa: CASSLRGPRNEQFF

v_gene: TRBV9
d_gene: TRBD1
abundance: -
j_gene: TRBJ1-2
CDR3nt: TGTGCCAGCCGAAGGGGGCCCTATGGCTACACCTTC
CDR3aa: CASRRGPYGYTF

v_gene: TRBV4-1
d_gene: -
abundance: few
j_gene: TRBJ1-5
CDR3nt: TGTGCCAGCAGCTCGGAGCAGCCCAATCAGCCCCAGCATTTT
CDR3aa: CASSSEQPNQPQHF